Following are 23 T cell receptor beta chains from one sample sequenced in a study of CD8 T cells in ankylosing spondylitis. TCRdb called the 5' RACE reads again in MiXCR, with one record for every CDR3 protein. The data show 130,000 or so distinct CDR3 sequences, roughly 7.3% seen once. Sequencing was performed on blood, either unsorted or a sorted T cell fraction (not recorded which). The receptors here all came from a male donor with ankylosing spondylitis or in good health (not recorded which).

This clonotype appeared many times. V usage is TRBV5-1 and J usage is TRBJ1-1, with D unclear. The CDR3 sequence is 13 residues long. V was pared by 1 base and J by 0 bases, with 4 bases between. Germline CDR1 is SGHRS and CDR2 is YFSETQ. The CDR3 sequence: CASSLQLNTEAFF. CDR3 nucleotides: TGCGCCAGCAGCTTGCAACTGAACACTGAAGCTTTCTTT.

This clonotype was counted at least ten times. The chain employs TRBV5-5 and TRBJ2-3, with 9 nucleotides matching TRBD1. The CDR3 totals 15 residues. Germline CDR1 is SGHKS and CDR2 is YYEKEE (reference sequence). V lost 4 bases, J lost 7 bases, and 10 bases stayed unmatched. The CDR3 protein is CASSPRDRVGYTQYF. The DNA of the CDR3 is TGTGCCAGCAGCCCCCGGGACAGGGTCGGGTATACGCAGTATTTT.

This clonotype came up many times. The J gene is TRBJ2-6, the V gene TRBV5-5; D assignment may be TRBD1 or TRBD2 (6 bases each). Trimming removed 4 bases at V and 0 bases at J, with 14 bases between. Per the germline V gene, CDR1 is SGHKS and CDR2 is YYEKEE (reference sequence). There are 17 residues in the CDR3. CDR3 sequence reads: CASSRRGRTSGANVLTF. CDR3 DNA sequence: TGTGCCAGCAGCCGACGGGGGCGGACCTCTGGGGCCAACGTCCTGACTTTC.

A few counts support this clonotype. This chain uses TRBV6-2 or TRBV6-3 with TRBJ2-1; 10 positions agree with TRBD2. V lost 7 bases, J lost 0 bases, and 9 bases stayed unmatched. The germline V gene has CDR1 MNHEY and CDR2 SVGEGT. The CDR3 is 17 residues long. The CDR3 DNA sequence: TGTGCCAGCACTAGGACTAGCGGATTCCCCTCCTACAATGAGCAGTTCTTC. It encodes CASTRTSGFPSYNEQFF.

This clonotype was seen only a few times. The V and J genes are TRBV20-1 and TRBJ2-1; TRBD2 matches 11 bases. The V gene's germline CDR1 is DFQATT and CDR2 SNEGSKA (reference sequence). The ends lost 1 base at V and 4 bases at J; junction bases unmatched: 12. This CDR3 has 18 residues. The CDR3 DNA sequence: TGCAGTGCTAGAGGCATTTCTAGCGGGGGGACTTCATACAATGAGCAGTTCTTC. Its translation: CSARGISSGGTSYNEQFF.

This chain joins TRBV5-1 and TRBJ2-3; perhaps TRBD1 as D (6 bases). Germline values: CDR1 SGHRS, CDR2 YFSETQ. The ends were cut back, 4 bases at V and 0 bases at J, with 30 bases in the middle. The CDR3 is 21 residues long. CDR3 protein: CASSGVPGQKIDPASTDTQYF. In nucleotides, the CDR3 is TGCGCCAGCAGCGGAGTTCCGGGACAAAAAATCGACCCCGCGAGCACAGATACGCAGTATTTT.

This clonotype was counted between two and nine times. The genes are TRBV18 and TRBJ2-1, with 8 positions matching TRBD2. In germline, CDR1 is KGHSH, CDR2 LQKENI. The CDR3 extends over 17 amino acids. Trimming cost V 1 base and J 4 bases; bases outside gene matches: 9. The CDR3 loop reads CASSPLSAGAYYNEQFF. The CDR3 nucleotides read TGTGCCAGCTCACCACTTTCAGCGGGGGCCTATTACAATGAGCAGTTCTTC.

At least ten counts were recorded for this clonotype. The chain couples TRBV27 to TRBJ2-5, with D perhaps matching TRBD1 or TRBD2 (6 bases each). Per germline, CDR1 MNHEY and CDR2 SMNVEV (reference sequence). The CDR3 runs 15 residues. V was shortened by 0 bases and J by 2 bases, with 10 bases between the two germline ends. The CDR3 DNA reads TGTGCCAGCAGTTTATCTTTAGGGGGGCAAGAGACCCAGTACTTC. It specifies CASSLSLGGQETQYF.

This clonotype was seen many times. V and J are TRBV5-1 and TRBJ2-5; possible D gene TRBD1, 6 bases. Germline-derived CDR1 and CDR2 are SGHRS and YFSETQ. The CDR3 covers 13 residues. V shed 3 bases and J shed 5 bases, with 11 bases lying between them. CDR3 coding DNA: TGCGCCAGCAGCTCCAGGGGAATGGAGACCCAGTACTTC. Translated, it gives CASSSRGMETQYF.

This clonotype was seen ten or more times. The rearrangement joins TRBV5-6 to TRBJ1-6; D perhaps matches TRBD1 (5 bases). V lost 0 bases to trimming and J lost 0 bases, with 10 bases between them. The germline CDR1 and CDR2 sequences are SGHDT and YYEEEE. This CDR3 contains 17 residues. CDR3 sequence reads: CASSLGAGTSYNSPLHF. CDR3 DNA: TGTGCCAGCAGCTTGGGTGCAGGGACCTCCTATAATTCACCCCTCCACTTT. Looking up the rest from reference TRBV5-6 and TRBJ1-6 gives the full variable domain: DAGVTQSPTHLIKTRGQQVTLRCSPKSGHDTVSWYQQALGQGPQFIFQYYEEEERQRGNFPDRFSGHQFPNYSSELNVNALLLGDSALYLCASSLGAGTSYNSPLHFGNGTRLTVT.

This clonotype was picked up many times. The chain has TRBV7-9 and TRBJ2-1; D might be TRBD1 (6 bases). Trimming took 5 bases from V and 6 from J, leaving 14 bases between them. Germline V gene lookup returns CDR1 SEHNR and CDR2 FQNEAQ (reference sequence). This CDR3 comprises 14 residues. CDR3 coding DNA: TGTGCCAGCAGCCGCCGACAGGACAGCAATGAGCAGTTCTTC. Translating gives CASSRRQDSNEQFF.

This clonotype has at least ten counts. This chain joins TRBV5-6 and TRBJ2-7, with no clear D. The CDR3 has 14 amino acids. With 4 bases removed from V and 6 bases from J, the gap between germline ends came to 17 bases. The germline gives CDR1 SGHDT, CDR2 YYEEEE. CDR3 nucleotide sequence: TGTGCCAGCAGCGGTGTAATCGCTGGGGTCGAGCAGTACTTC. Protein: CASSGVIAGVEQYF.

This clonotype was detected ten times or more. The CDR3 loop is CASMASGRLTGELFF. CDR3 bases: TGTGCCAGCATGGCCAGCGGGAGGCTTACCGGGGAGCTGTTTTTT. The chain has TRBV6-1 and TRBJ2-2; 9 bases line up with TRBD2. The CDR3 is 15 amino acids. J was trimmed by 5 bases and V by 7 bases; bases with no gene match: 8. Germline values: CDR1 MNHNS, CDR2 SASEGT.

The table lists this clonotype with many counts. The V call is TRBV11-3, the J call TRBJ2-3; 7 bases agree with TRBD2. CDR3 length: 14 residues. Germline V gene sequence: CDR1 SGHNT, CDR2 YENEEA. V gave up 2 bases and J gave up 1 base; unmatched junction bases: 0. DNA of the CDR3: TGTGCCAGCAGCTTAACTAGCGGCACAGATACGCAGTATTTT. Amino acids: CASSLTSGTDTQYF.

The CDR3 sequence: CASSPRGMNTEAFF. CDR3 coding DNA: TGCGCCAGCAGCCCGAGAGGGATGAACACTGAAGCTTTCTTT. The rearrangement links TRBV5-1 to TRBJ1-1; no clear D gene. Germline values: CDR1 SGHRS, CDR2 YFSETQ. Trimming stripped 4 bases from V and 0 bases from J, with 10 bases between. The CDR3 extends over 14 amino acids. Supplemented by reference TRBV5-1 and TRBJ1-1, the full variable domain reads KAGVTQTPRYLIKTRGQQVTLSCSPISGHRSVSWYQQTPGQGLQFLFEYFSETQRNKGNFPGRFSGRQFSNSRSEMNVSTLELGDSALYLCASSPRGMNTEAFFGQGTRLTVV.

This clonotype has ten or more counts. V gene TRBV7-8 combines with J gene TRBJ1-2; D gene ambiguous. V dropped 1 base and J dropped 0 bases, with 6 bases sitting between them. This CDR3 comprises 14 residues. Germline loops: CDR1 SGHVS, CDR2 FQNEAQ. Here the CDR3 reads CASSLEPTNYGYTF. The CDR3 DNA follows: TGTGCCAGCAGCTTAGAGCCAACTAACTATGGCTACACCTTC.

V and J are TRBV20-1 and TRBJ2-1; D unclear. The CDR3 has 16 amino acids. Per germline, CDR1 DFQATT and CDR2 SNEGSKA (reference sequence). The V and J ends lost 0 bases and 0 bases respectively, with 12 bases between them. CDR3 coding DNA: TGCAGTGCTAGAGATTTTCGGGCCGGCTCCTACAATGAGCAGTTCTTC. Translated, it gives CSARDFRAGSYNEQFF.

The sample holds many counts of this clonotype. The rearrangement uses TRBV11-1 and TRBJ1-1; a possible D gene is TRBD1 (5 bases). V lost 4 bases to trimming and J lost 6 bases, with 9 bases between them. CDR3 length: 12 residues. Germline CDR1 and CDR2: SGHAT and FQDESV (reference sequence). CDR3 residues: CASSSGDSEAFF. In DNA form, the CDR3 reads TGTGCCAGCAGCTCGGGGGACTCTGAAGCTTTCTTT.

This clonotype was recorded at least ten times. The rearrangement uses TRBV29-1 and TRBJ1-1; D is unresolved. V dropped 4 bases and J dropped 2 bases, with 8 bases sitting between them. CDR3 length: 12 amino acids. Per germline, CDR1 SQVTM and CDR2 ANQGSEA. The CDR3 sequence: CSVGVRNTEAFF. The CDR3 DNA is TGCAGCGTTGGGGTCAGAAACACTGAAGCTTTCTTT.

This clonotype showed up many times. The V and J genes are TRBV4-1 and TRBJ1-2; 8 bases map to TRBD1. V gave up 4 bases and J gave up 7 bases; unmatched junction bases: 11. CDR1 and CDR2 (germline): MGHRA, YSYEKL. The CDR3 totals 15 residues. CDR3 coding DNA: TGCGCCAGCAGCCGAGAACAGGGGGAAAGGGGTGGCTACACCTTC. Protein: CASSREQGERGGYTF.

The V call is TRBV5-4, the J call TRBJ1-4; no clear D gene. This CDR3 contains 16 residues. V was cut by 1 base and J by 0 bases, with 10 bases left in between. The germline V gene encodes CDR1 SGHNT and CDR2 YYREEE (reference sequence). This CDR3 is CASSLWGTTTNEKLFF. DNA of the CDR3: TGTGCCAGCAGCTTGTGGGGAACCACAACTAATGAAAAACTGTTTTTT.

This clonotype was counted many times. This rearrangement joins TRBV5-1 to TRBJ1-3; D gene uncertain. V was clipped by 2 bases and J by 0 bases, with 6 bases between them. Germline CDR1 SGHRS, CDR2 YFSETQ. The CDR3 has 14 amino acids. CDR3 DNA: TGCGCCAGCAGCTTTGGAGGCTCTGGAAACACCATATATTTT. It is translated as CASSFGGSGNTIYF.

This clonotype was recorded at least ten times. The rearrangement uses TRBV7-9 and TRBJ1-2, with TRBD1 matching over 9 bases. V was pared by 3 bases and J by 7 bases, with 9 bases of the junction left unmatched. The CDR3 loop spans 15 amino acids. Per germline, CDR1 SEHNR and CDR2 FQNEAQ (reference sequence). In DNA, the CDR3 is TGTGCCAGCAGCTTCATCGGACAGGGGATGAGTGGCTACACCTTC. Protein product: CASSFIGQGMSGYTF.